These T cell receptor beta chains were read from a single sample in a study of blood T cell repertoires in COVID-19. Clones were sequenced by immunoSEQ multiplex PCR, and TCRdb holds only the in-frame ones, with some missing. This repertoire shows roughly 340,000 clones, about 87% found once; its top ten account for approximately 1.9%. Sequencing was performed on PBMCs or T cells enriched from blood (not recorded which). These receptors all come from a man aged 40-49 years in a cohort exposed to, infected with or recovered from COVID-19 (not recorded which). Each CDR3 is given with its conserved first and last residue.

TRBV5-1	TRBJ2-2	CASSLDDGSRAGELFF
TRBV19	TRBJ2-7	CASSMGSAEQYF
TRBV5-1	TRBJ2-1	CASSTTGGPLYNEQFF
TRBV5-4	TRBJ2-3	CASPLGAEARTPTDTQYF
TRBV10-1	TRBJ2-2	CASSGRRDTGELFF
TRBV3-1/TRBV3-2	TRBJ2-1	CASSPRPTGADEQFF
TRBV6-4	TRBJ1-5	CASSDSRVYQPQHF
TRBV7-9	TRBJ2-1	CASSLADRGNYNEQFF
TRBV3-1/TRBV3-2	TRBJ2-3	CASSQVTGHTDTQYF
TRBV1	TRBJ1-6	CTSSPGCTGSSYNSPLHF
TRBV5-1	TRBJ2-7	CASSLGAGPGYEQYF
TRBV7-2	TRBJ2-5	CASSSTSIKTQYF
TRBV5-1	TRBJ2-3	CASSGGTSGRPDTQYF
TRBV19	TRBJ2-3	CASSAQPGQGYTQYF
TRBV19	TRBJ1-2	CASSHSGSSANYGYTF